The sequence of this T cell receptor beta chain was determined in a study of T cells in Graves' hyperthyroidism and ophthalmopathy. This clonotype has ten or more counts. TCR beta CDR3 regions were amplified from RNA transcripts. HTBI primers were the set used in a first-round RT-PCR of the TCR CDR3. TCRdb re-derived calls from the multiplex PCR reads in MiXCR, one entry per CDR3 protein. This sample carries around 400,000 distinct CDR3 sequences, more than 20% of them seen once, and the ten largest clones take roughly 80%. The receptor's source is a man aged 50 to 60 with Graves' hyperthyroidism. The sequenced sample was blood.

CDR3 sequence (DNA): TGTGCCAGCAGTCTAGCGGGAGAGGACTACAATGAGCAGTTCTTC. It specifies CASSLAGEDYNEQFF. This chain links TRBV28 with TRBJ2-1; 10 bases match TRBD2. CDR1 and CDR2 from the germline V gene are MDHEN and SYDVKM. With V trimmed by 5 bases and J by 3 bases, 4 bases remained unmatched. This CDR3 has 15 residues.